These T cell receptor beta chains were read from a single sample in a study of shared clonotypes between healthy human individuals. TCRdb's copy holds only in-frame clones and misses some; the assay was immunoSEQ multiplex PCR. The sample shows 180,000 or so clones, 85% to 95% of them seen only once. Material: naive CD4+ T cells sorted from blood. The receptors come from a woman aged 30 to 39 in good health. CDR3s include the opening cysteine and the closing phenylalanine or tryptophan. A D gene is named only where the DNA matches it firmly. For some rows the clone size is stated as once, few or many, or as a class when expanded; others skip it.

TRBJ1-4 . . TRBV28 CASSLQAINEKLFF TGTGCCAGCAGTTTGCAGGCGATAAACGAAAAACTGTTTTTT
TRBJ2-7 few . TRBV30 CAWSRDTGYEQYF TGTGCCTGGAGTCGGGACACGGGATACGAGCAGTACTTC
TRBJ2-7 . TRBD2 TRBV4-1 CASSHGLAGGINEQYF TGCGCCAGCAGCCACGGACTAGCGGGAGGGATCAACGAGCAGTACTTC
TRBJ1-3 . TRBD1 TRBV19 CASSILTGAGGNTIYF TGTGCCAGTAGTATCCTCACAGGGGCAGGAGGAAACACCATATATTTT
TRBJ2-7 . . TRBV9 CASSRRDTSYEQYF TGTGCCAGCAGCAGGCGGGACACCTCCTACGAGCAGTACTTC
TRBJ2-5 . TRBD2 TRBV5-1 CASSLGLAGAAEQYF TGCGCCAGCAGCTTGGGACTAGCGGGAGCCGCAGAGCAGTACTTC
TRBJ2-5 . TRBD1 TRBV18 CASSPGQGQETQYF TGTGCCAGCTCACCGGGACAGGGTCAAGAGACCCAGTACTTC
TRBJ2-7 . . TRBV10-3 CAISEMPFNEQYF TGTGCCATCAGTGAGATGCCGTTCAACGAGCAGTACTTC
TRBJ1-6 . . TRBV5-1 CASSLDFFRRVGSPLHF TGCGCCAGCAGCTTGGACTTCTTTCGTCGGGTCGGTTCACCCCTCCACTTT
TRBJ2-3 . . TRBV7-3 CASSIDGSTDTQYF TGTGCCAGCAGCATCGACGGCAGCACAGATACGCAGTATTTT
TRBJ1-3 . TRBD1 TRBV4-2 CASSQSDRGGNTIYF TGTGCCAGCAGCCAATCCGACAGGGGGGGAAACACCATATATTTT
TRBJ1-2 . . TRBV19 CASSYGARGYTF TGTGCCAGTAGCTATGGGGCTAGGGGCTACACCTTC
TRBJ1-6 . . TRBV6-6 CASSYDQMILASPLHF TGTGCCAGCAGTTACGACCAGATGATCCTCGCCTCACCCCTCCACTTT
TRBJ2-7 . . TRBV28 CATTWAYEQYF TGTGCCACCACCTGGGCATACGAGCAGTACTTC
TRBJ1-3 . . TRBV9 CASSLGEGSSGNTIYF TGTGCCAGCAGCCTAGGGGAGGGTAGCTCTGGAAACACCATATATTTT
TRBJ2-7 . . TRBV20-1 CSAEKYEQYF TGCAGTGCTGAGAAGTACGAGCAGTACTTC
TRBJ1-2 . . TRBV5-6 CASSLSGYSGYTF TGTGCCAGCAGCTTATCAGGGTACTCTGGCTACACCTTC
TRBJ2-2 once TRBD1 TRBV18 CASSPRGQGTANTGELFF TGTGCCAGCTCACCAAGGGGACAGGGGACCGCTAACACCGGGGAGCTGTTTTTT
TRBJ1-5 . . TRBV19 CASSMVPGFAHQPQHF TGTGCCAGTAGTATGGTCCCCGGGTTTGCCCATCAGCCCCAGCATTTT
TRBJ2-3 . TRBD2 TRBV5-1 CASSSRLAGAGDTQYF TGCGCCAGCAGCTCAAGACTAGCGGGAGCGGGAGATACGCAGTATTTT
TRBJ2-1 . . TRBV28 CASRERHNEQFF TGTGCCAGCAGAGAGCGGCACAATGAGCAGTTCTTC
TRBJ2-7 . . TRBV10-3 CAISEGVAAAYEQYF TGTGCCATCAGTGAGGGGGTAGCAGCCGCCTACGAGCAGTACTTC
TRBJ2-7 . TRBD2 TRBV19 CASSIKWTSGNYEQYF TGTGCCAGTAGTATAAAATGGACTAGCGGTAACTACGAGCAGTACTTC
TRBJ2-7 . TRBD1 TRBV28 CASSSGQGAYEQYF TGTGCCAGCAGTTCCGGACAGGGGGCCTACGAGCAGTACTTC
TRBJ1-1 . . TRBV6-5 CASSYSQSNTEAFF TGTGCCAGCAGTTACAGCCAGTCGAACACTGAAGCTTTCTTT
TRBJ1-2 . TRBD1 TRBV5-1 CASSLAPSQGAQYGYTF TGCGCCAGCAGCTTAGCCCCCTCACAGGGGGCGCAATATGGCTACACCTTC
TRBJ2-1 . . TRBV28 CASSISGKNYNEQFF TGTGCCAGCAGTATATCAGGGAAGAATTACAATGAGCAGTTCTTC